This T cell receptor (beta chain) was identified in a study of T-cell reconstitution after alpha-beta-depleted transplantation in children. The germline V gene encodes CDR1 SGHDT and CDR2 YYEEEE. The trim removed 3 bases at V and 1 base at J, leaving 10 bases unmatched. The CDR3 contains 19 residues. Unique molecular identifiers were incorporated during preparation of the TCRbeta library. TCRdb fed the PCR reads into MiXCR, producing one record per CDR3 protein. The table includes about 300,000 distinct CDR3 sequences, over 9% detected once. This clonotype showed up many times. The antigen is undetermined. Study-level results: Approximately two months post-transplant, alpha-beta T cells reportedly originated from several hundred expanded graft clones. Some patients' high day-60 TCRbeta diversity was attributed to recipient cells surviving conditioning.

This clonotype was obtained from a boy younger than two with acute myeloid leukemia, due to receive a stem cell transplant. Sequencing was performed on PBMCs, taken before TCRalphabeta/CD19-depleted stem cell transplant. V gene TRBV5-6 combines with J gene TRBJ2-5; 15 bases fit TRBD2. The CDR3 nucleotides are TGTGCCAGCAGCTCCGGGACTAGCGGGAGGATTTACCTCCAAGAGACCCAGTACTTC. Translated, it gives CASSSGTSGRIYLQETQYF.